This entry is about one T cell receptor (beta chain). This clonotype was found many times. The antigen it recognizes is unknown. Within one base of it there is no much larger clone, and no base qualities were kept. The instrument was an Illumina HiSeq 2500. TCR beta libraries were prepared by quantitative 5'-RACE with molecular barcodes. Per the source publication's procedure: Disease-linked TCR variants were identified with a new computational method built on a probabilistic model of VDJ rearrangement. TCRdb applied fastp at Q25 and MiXCR to the public reads, then kept only in-frame beta chains. Rows with a matching CDR3 protein are joined into one entry that keeps the most common DNA and genes. Here the V and J calls rest on TCRdb's processing, not on the authors' analysis. This sample comprises about 42,000 distinct CDR3 sequences, approximately 3.6% of them detected only once. The ten largest clones capture roughly 4% of the sample.

Reading the germline V gene gives CDR1 SGDLS and CDR2 YYNGEE. The germline V end is reduced by 2 bases and the J end by 5 bases; junction bases left unmatched: 8. Including the terminal cysteine and phenylalanine, the CDR3 comprises 16 residues. Only the CDR3 part of the read is kept: 48 bases, read in frame from the first base. This sample is drawn from a study of CD8 T cells in ankylosing spondylitis (dated by TCRdb to between 2016 and 2019). For the study in its entirety: The study profiled T cell receptor beta repertoires in healthy donors and ankylosing spondylitis patients to find disease-linked TCR variants. Peripheral blood was sampled, and synovial fluid was additionally collected from ankylosing spondylitis patients. The whole study cohort included some 100 healthy donors and under 30 ankylosing spondylitis patients.

Broader findings and caveats from the paper: A TCR beta motif of about 8 highly homologous amino acid variants appeared characteristic of blood from ankylosing spondylitis patients. The disease-linked clones showed a CD8+ phenotype and occurred at relatively low frequencies in peripheral blood. Some motif variants were previously reported in synovial fluid and blood of reactive arthritis patients, suggesting common disease-initiation mechanisms. Significant enrichment of the disease-linked clones was reported in matched synovial fluid samples from ankylosing spondylitis patients.

The sequence came from a female donor with ankylosing spondylitis or in good health (not recorded which). Material for sequencing was blood, either unsorted or a sorted T cell fraction (not recorded which). The rearranged segments are TRBV9 and TRBJ2-4; the junction holds 9 bases that match TRBD2. The CDR3 protein sequence reads: CASSVMASGAQNIQYF. In nucleotide form, the sequence is TGTGCCAGCAGCGTCATGGCTAGCGGGGCCCAAAACATTCAGTACTTC.